These 22 T cell receptor beta chains were sequenced from one sample in a study of T cell responses to AZD1222 COVID-19 vaccine. Generated by immunoSEQ multiplex PCR, the TCRdb table keeps only in-frame clones and is missing some. The repertoire holds 80,000 or so clones, roughly 90% seen once, with under 5% in the top ten. Sequenced material: peripheral blood, taken 28 days after the second AZD1222 dose. These receptor sequences come from an adult who received the AZD1222 COVID-19 vaccine.

The rearrangement uses TRBV5-1 and TRBJ2-5; no clear D. The CDR3 sequence is 14 residues long. Looked up from germline, CDR1 is SGHRS and CDR2 is YFSETQ. The V end was cut by 4 bases, the J end by 5 bases, with 15 bases between. This chain's CDR3 is CASSATSLWETQYF. CDR3 sequence (DNA): TGCGCCAGCAGCGCCACGTCTCTCTGGGAGACCCAGTACTTC.

The chain couples TRBV6-5 to TRBJ2-1; possibly TRBD2 for D (6 bases). V was pared by 2 bases and J by 5 bases, with 7 bases between. CDR3 length: 13 residues. Germline CDR1 and CDR2: MNHEY and SVGAGI. CDR3 nucleotide sequence: TGTGCCAGCAGTTACGGCGGGGACAATGAGCAGTTCTTC. This sequence encodes CASSYGGDNEQFF.

This clone was seen a single time. The V and J genes are TRBV27 and TRBJ1-1; no reliable D call. The CDR3 is 13 amino acids. Germline loops: CDR1 MNHEY, CDR2 SMNVEV (reference sequence). Trimming cost V 2 bases and J 5 bases, with 9 bases left between them. The DNA of the CDR3 is TGTGCCAGCAGTTTAGGAGGGAGGACTGAAGCTTTCTTT. The encoded protein is CASSLGGRTEAFF.

V and J are TRBV27 and TRBJ2-7, with D possibly matching TRBD2 (6 bases). This CDR3 spans 12 amino acids. Germline V gene lookup returns CDR1 MNHEY and CDR2 SMNVEV (reference sequence). Trimming removed 5 bases at V and 4 bases at J, with 9 bases between. CDR3 DNA: TGTGCCAGCAGTGATAGCGGTTACGAGCAGTACTTC. This codes for CASSDSGYEQYF.

This chain connects TRBV4-1 to TRBJ1-6; no firm D call. The CDR3 totals 17 residues. V gave up 5 bases and J gave up 0 bases, with 14 bases separating them. The germline V gene has CDR1 MGHRA and CDR2 YSYEKL. CDR3 sequence (DNA): TGCGCCAGCAGCACCGGGTCAGCCGGCTCCTATAATTCACCCCTCCACTTT. Its protein is CASSTGSAGSYNSPLHF.

The CDR3 DNA sequence: TGTGCAAGTCGCTTAGTCCGGACTAGCGGGAACCTAAATGAGCAGTTCTTC. Translation gives CASRLVRTSGNLNEQFF. The gene calls are TRBV12-2 and TRBJ2-1; no check of the table's D call, TRBD2, against the DNA was made. TRBV12-2 is classified as a pseudogene. The CDR3 consists of 17 residues.

The chain couples TRBV30 to TRBJ1-5; D is unclear. With 2 bases removed from V and 9 bases from J, the gap between germline ends came to 14 bases. There are 13 residues in the CDR3. The germline V gene encodes CDR1 GTSNPN and CDR2 SVGIG (reference sequence). CDR3 amino acids: CAWSPLPHVPQHF. CDR3 nucleotides: TGTGCCTGGAGTCCGCTTCCCCATGTGCCCCAGCATTTT.

The V gene is TRBV29-1, the J gene TRBJ1-4; D not resolved. The CDR3 runs to 12 residues. CDR1 and CDR2 (germline): SQVTM, ANQGSEA. Trimming stripped 1 base from V and 8 bases from J, with 8 bases between. The CDR3 loop is CSVEVSEEKLFF. In nucleotides, the CDR3 is TGCAGCGTTGAAGTTTCAGAGGAAAAACTGTTTTTT.

V gene TRBV19 combines with J gene TRBJ1-4, with 7 bases identical to TRBD1. The CDR3 is 14 residues long. Germline CDR1 reads LNHDA; CDR2 reads SQIVND (reference sequence). The V gene end was trimmed by 5 bases and the J gene end by 7 bases; junction bases not matched to a gene: 7. CDR3 nucleotides: TGTGCCAGTAGTCCGAGGGGGCGTGGTGAAAAACTGTTTTTT. It encodes CASSPRGRGEKLFF.

The chain combines TRBV5-1 with TRBJ1-1, with a tentative D call TRBD1 (6 bases). CDR1 is SGHRS and CDR2 is YFSETQ in the germline V gene. Trimming left V 4 bases short and J 2 bases short, with 15 bases between. The CDR3 extends over 15 amino acids. The CDR3 region is CASSQKRQDNTEAFF. The DNA of the CDR3 is TGCGCCAGCAGCCAAAAACGACAGGATAACACTGAAGCTTTCTTT.

The chain is built from TRBV10-1 and TRBJ2-1; the D is unclear. V was cut by 3 bases and J by 6 bases, with 12 bases left in between. This CDR3 region has 14 residues. Germline V lookup: CDR1 WNHNN, CDR2 SYGVQD (reference sequence). This CDR3 is CASSDSGMANEQFF. The CDR3 nucleotides read TGCGCCAGCAGTGATTCTGGAATGGCCAATGAGCAGTTCTTC.

J is TRBJ2-1 and V is TRBV7-6; D may be TRBD2 (7 bases). This CDR3 comprises 16 residues. The germline CDR1 and CDR2 sequences are SGHVS and FNYEAQ. The ends were cut back, 1 base at V and 0 bases at J, with 10 bases in the middle. CDR3 loop: CASSLGGGGSYNEQFF. The CDR3 DNA reads as TGTGCCAGCAGCTTAGGCGGGGGCGGCTCCTACAATGAGCAGTTCTTC.

The V gene is TRBV19, the J gene TRBJ2-2, with TRBD2 identical over 7 bases. The V segment lost 3 bases and the J segment 5 bases; nucleotides outside the gene matches: 12. The V gene's germline CDR1 is LNHDA and CDR2 SQIVND (reference sequence). CDR3 length equals 17 residues. CDR3 residues: CASSIRGAGVRTGELFF. The CDR3 region has the DNA TGTGCCAGTAGTATCCGCGGGGCGGGAGTACGGACCGGGGAGCTGTTTTTT. Full variable domain (outside the CDR3, taken from reference TRBV19 and TRBJ2-2): DGGITQSPKYLFRKEGQNVTLSCEQNLNHDAMYWYRQDPGQGLRLIYYSQIVNDFQKGDIAEGYSVSREKKESFPLTVTSAQKNPTAFYLCASSIRGAGVRTGELFFGEGSRLTVL.

V gene TRBV29-1 combines with J gene TRBJ2-3; D is unresolved. Germline V gene data show CDR1 as SQVTM and CDR2 as ANQGSEA. This CDR3 has 13 residues. V lost 6 bases and J lost 1, with 11 bases in between. The CDR3 here is CSVALGRTDTQYF. CDR3 bases: TGCAGCGTGGCCCTTGGGCGCACAGATACGCAGTATTTT.

The chain has TRBV5-4 and TRBJ2-7, with D perhaps matching TRBD1 (7 bases). The V end lost 2 bases, the J end lost 1 base, and 13 bases lay between the germline ends. The CDR3 is 15 residues long. Germline values: CDR1 SGHNT, CDR2 YYREEE (reference sequence). Here the CDR3 DNA reads TGTGCCAGCAGCTTCTCCCCAGGGGGGTCCTACGAGCAGTACTTC. It is translated as CASSFSPGGSYEQYF.

V is TRBV30 and J is TRBJ1-2; perhaps TRBD1 as D (5 bases). Germline CDR1 and CDR2: GTSNPN and SVGIG (reference sequence). This CDR3 contains 15 residues. V was cut by 2 bases and J by 4 bases, with 17 bases left in between. The DNA of the CDR3 is TGTGCCTGGAGTCCGGGACGAATACACGGCTATGGCTACACCTTC. It specifies CAWSPGRIHGYGYTF.

The CDR3 region has the DNA TGTGCCAGCAGCTTGGCGGGGGAAGCTAGCACAGATACGCAGTATTTT. Translating it yields CASSLAGEASTDTQYF. The chain joins TRBV11-2 to TRBJ2-3, with 7 bases lining up with TRBD2. V lost 3 bases and J lost 0; bases outside the gene matches: 6. The CDR3 totals 16 residues. Germline CDR1 SGHAT, CDR2 FQNNGV.

This clone showed up just once. This chain joins TRBV5-1 and TRBJ2-7; D ambiguous. Trimming left V 1 base short and J 4 bases short, with 6 bases between. The CDR3 contains 12 residues. Germline loops: CDR1 SGHRS, CDR2 YFSETQ. DNA of the CDR3: TGCGCCAGCAGCTTGTTAGGGTACGAGCAGTACTTC. Protein sequence: CASSLLGYEQYF.

This clone was detected only once. V usage is TRBV5-4 and J usage is TRBJ2-7, with TRBD1 identical over 8 bases. CDR3 length: 11 amino acids. The junction had 4 bases not matched to a gene; V was cut back by 9 bases and J by 5 bases. Germline V gene sequence: CDR1 SGHNT, CDR2 YYREEE (reference sequence). In DNA form, the CDR3 reads TGTGCCACAAGACAGGGGAACGAGCAGTACTTC. This gives the protein CATRQGNEQYF.

The genes are TRBV11-2 and TRBJ1-1; possibly TRBD1 for D (5 bases). The CDR3 has 13 amino acids. The V end lost 3 bases, the J end lost 7 bases, and 12 bases lay between the germline ends. Germline assignment: CDR1 SGHAT and CDR2 FQNNGV. The CDR3 DNA follows: TGTGCCAGCAGCTTCCGGGACCACATTGAAGCTTTCTTT. Translation: CASSFRDHIEAFF.

This clone is a singleton in its sample. The chain recombines TRBV21-1 with TRBJ2-3. TRBV21-1 is deemed a pseudogene. This CDR3 has 12 residues. CDR3 loop: CASSKGTDTQYF. The CDR3 DNA is TGTGCCAGCAGCAAGGGAACAGATACGCAGTATTTT.

V gene TRBV7-6 combines with J gene TRBJ2-1; TRBD2 aligns across 9 bases. The CDR3 length is 15 residues. V gave up 4 bases and J gave up 2 bases; unmatched junction bases: 3. In germline, CDR1 is SGHVS, CDR2 FNYEAQ. The chain's CDR3 is CASSSGTSPYNEQFF. As DNA, the CDR3 is TGTGCCAGCAGCTCCGGGACTAGCCCCTACAATGAGCAGTTCTTC.